This T cell receptor (beta chain) stems from a study of blood T cell repertoires in COVID-19. Study-wide context: The cDNA or gDNA used as material had been derived from T cells, B-cell-depleted T cells, or PBMCs.

Authors' analysis steps: From reference gene primer amplification, estimates of nucleated cell counts were derived. TCRdb's table, derived via immunoSEQ multiplex PCR, lists solely in-frame clones and lacks some. V, J and clone size derive from that table, while D and trimming were established from the DNA sequence. The data hold some 50,000 clones, with approximately 90% observed a single time. This clone was observed a single time. This CDR3 has 16 amino acids. Germline V gene data show CDR1 as WSHSY and CDR2 as SAAADI. Trimming shortened V by 4 bases and J by 2 bases, and 15 bases separated the two germline ends.

The TCR comes from a man aged 35-49 years with acute or convalescent COVID-19. The chain uses TRBV10-2 and TRBJ1-5, with D possibly matching TRBD1 (5 bases). The sample consisted of peripheral blood. Here the CDR3 DNA reads TGCGCCAGCAGTGGGGCTCAGGGTCCCCGCAATCAGCCCCAGCATTTT. As protein: CASSGAQGPRNQPQHF.